These 28 T cell receptor beta chains share one sample of origin, sequenced in a study of blood T cells in healthy people across ages. A second PCR, run for roughly 7 to 11 cycles, used a sample-barcoded 5' primer plus a J-beta primer mix. TCRdb redid the calling of the 5' RACE reads with MiXCR, one entry per CDR3 protein. This sample has 1.5 million to 2 million distinct CDR3 sequences, with 28% found just once. The specimen sequenced was blood. The receptors were gathered from a woman aged 25 to 45 in good health.

As for this clonotype: The germline gene is not matched at one end of the junction; a read error may be the cause. The chain links TRBV7-9 to TRBJ1-1; no clear D gene. The CDR3 runs 13 residues. Germline V gene lookup returns CDR1 SEHNR and CDR2 FQNEAQ (reference sequence). The CDR3, as DNA: TGTGCCGGCAGCTTATCCCCTGACACTGAAGCTTTCTTT. Its protein is CAGSLSPDTEAFF.

This clonotype was recorded at least ten times. This chain uses TRBV12-3 or TRBV12-4 with TRBJ2-7, with 7 positions matching TRBD1. The CDR3 length is 13 residues. J lost 6 bases, V lost 10 bases, and 12 bases had no gene match. CDR3 sequence reads: CATSTGVRSEQYF. Here the CDR3 DNA reads TGTGCCACTTCAACAGGGGTTCGCTCCGAGCAGTACTTC.

This clonotype was seen only once. This clone may be a read error of a much larger clone one base away. The gene calls are TRBV7-2 and TRBJ2-4; unclear D gene. This CDR3 is built from 15 residues. The V end lost 2 bases, the J end lost 1 base, and 9 bases lay between the germline ends. The germline gives CDR1 SGHTA, CDR2 FQGNSA. The CDR3 reads CASSLYAMAKNIQYF. The CDR3 DNA reads as TGTGCCAGCAGCTTATATGCTATGGCCAAAAACATTCAGTACTTC.

In this sample, this clonotype turned up a few times. The rearrangement joins TRBV5-6 to TRBJ2-1; possibly TRBD1 or TRBD2 for D (6 bases each). Germline V gene lookup returns CDR1 SGHDT and CDR2 YYEEEE. The CDR3 is made up of 16 amino acids. V was trimmed by 7 bases and J by 0 bases, leaving 17 bases between them. The CDR3 sequence is CASARGRVSSYNEQFF. As DNA, the CDR3 is TGTGCCAGCGCCCGGGGGCGGGTTAGCTCCTACAATGAGCAGTTCTTC. The full variable domain, completed using reference TRBV5-6 and TRBJ2-1, is DAGVTQSPTHLIKTRGQQVTLRCSPKSGHDTVSWYQQALGQGPQFIFQYYEEEERQRGNFPDRFSGHQFPNYSSELNVNALLLGDSALYLCASARGRVSSYNEQFFGPGTRLTVL.

This clonotype was counted ten times or more. The chain has TRBV6-1 and TRBJ2-7; the match to TRBD1 covers 10 bases. The ends lost 8 bases at V and 4 bases at J; junction bases unmatched: 8. From germline, CDR1 is MNHNS and CDR2 SASEGT. CDR3 length: 14 residues. The CDR3: CASYGTGDNYEQYF. CDR3 DNA: TGTGCCAGCTATGGGACAGGGGATAATTACGAGCAGTACTTC.

This clonotype came up many times. The V and J genes are TRBV5-1 and TRBJ2-1; 11 nucleotides line up with TRBD2. CDR3 size: 17 residues. The V and J ends lost 5 bases and 8 bases, in that order; junction bases with no gene match: 15. Germline CDR1 and CDR2: SGHRS and YFSETQ. The CDR3 DNA is TGCGCCAGCAGGGGCCTAGCGGGAGGCTCTGAGACGGATGAGCAGTTCTTC. Translating it yields CASRGLAGGSETDEQFF.

This clonotype was seen more than once but under ten times. V gene TRBV5-1 combines with J gene TRBJ1-2; 7 bases are shared with TRBD1. The CDR3 sequence is 15 residues long. In germline, CDR1 is SGHRS, CDR2 YFSETQ. Trimming took 0 bases from V and 10 from J; bases not matched to a gene: 12. The CDR3 region is CASSLGIRDRKTYTF. The DNA of the CDR3 is TGCGCCAGCAGCTTGGGGATACGGGACAGAAAGACCTACACCTTC.

CDR3 sequence: CASSHRPFGTEAFF. The CDR3 DNA reads as TGTGCCAGCAGCCATCGACCCTTCGGCACTGAAGCTTTCTTT. The chain has TRBV3-1 and TRBJ1-1; D is undetermined. CDR3 length: 14 residues. Per the germline V gene, CDR1 is LGHDT and CDR2 is YNNKEL (reference sequence). Trimming left V 3 bases short and J 4 bases short, with 12 bases between.

This clonotype was observed at least ten times. This sequence joins TRBV5-1 and TRBJ2-7; D is unresolved. V lost 7 bases, J lost 6 bases, and 17 bases lay in between. The CDR3 has 13 residues. Germline V lookup: CDR1 SGHRS, CDR2 YFSETQ. In DNA, the CDR3 is TGCGCCAGCGCTTCGGACGGATCGGGCGAGCAGTACTTC. Encoded protein: CASASDGSGEQYF.

This clonotype came up a few times. The chain is built from TRBV6-1 and TRBJ2-1; TRBD2 aligns across 7 bases. V lost 0 bases, J lost 3 bases, and 2 bases stayed unmatched. The CDR3 consists of 15 residues. The germline CDR1 and CDR2 sequences are MNHNS and SASEGT. CDR3 sequence: CASSEAGGVYNEQFF. DNA of the CDR3: TGTGCCAGCAGTGAAGCGGGAGGGGTCTACAATGAGCAGTTCTTC.

V gene TRBV12-3 or TRBV12-4 combines with J gene TRBJ1-5, with unresolved D. The CDR3 is 13 residues long. The V gene lost 6 bases and the J gene lost 5 bases, with 11 bases spanning the gap. The CDR3 sequence is CASRLSGDQPQHF. The DNA for the CDR3 is TGTGCCAGCAGGCTCAGCGGGGATCAGCCCCAGCATTTT.

This sequence joins TRBV30 and TRBJ2-5; perhaps D is TRBD1 or TRBD2 (5 bases each). The germline V and J ends were trimmed by 0 bases and 1 base, with 9 bases remaining between them. CDR3 size: 14 residues. Germline V gene data show CDR1 as GTSNPN and CDR2 as SVGIG (reference sequence). CDR3 loop: CAWSVGRLQETQYF. CDR3 nucleotides: TGTGCCTGGAGTGTGGGACGGCTCCAAGAGACCCAGTACTTC.

V gene TRBV15 combines with J gene TRBJ1-1; the match to TRBD1 covers 8 bases. Germline lookup yields CDR1 LNHNV and CDR2 YYDKDF (reference sequence). The CDR3 is made up of 15 amino acids. V lost 0 bases to trimming and J lost 8 bases; unmatched junction nucleotides: 8. CDR3 protein: CATSRDKGQAREAFF. The CDR3 bases are TGTGCCACCAGCAGAGACAAGGGACAGGCCCGAGAAGCTTTCTTT.

The sample holds a few counts of this clonotype. The chain couples TRBV7-3 to TRBJ2-3; possibly TRBD1 for D (5 bases). Trimming removed 2 bases from V and 1 base from J, with 13 bases in between. This CDR3 spans 16 amino acids. Germline V gene data show CDR1 as SGHTA and CDR2 as FQGTGA. The CDR3 spells CASSLLLGPGTDTQYF. The CDR3 nucleotides are TGTGCCAGCAGCTTACTCCTGGGGCCTGGCACAGATACGCAGTATTTT.

In this sample, this clonotype turned up a few times. The chain employs TRBV6-6 and TRBJ1-2, with D unclear. This CDR3 comprises 12 residues. The V gene's germline CDR1 is MNHNY and CDR2 SVGAGI (reference sequence). Trimming left V 7 bases short and J 8 bases short, with 14 bases between. The CDR3 DNA follows: TGTGCCAGCAACCGGAGGGAGGAAGGCTACACCTTC. Protein product: CASNRREEGYTF.

The chain has TRBV20-1 and TRBJ2-5; D possibly matches TRBD1 or TRBD2 (5 bases each). V shed 3 bases and J shed 11 bases, with 22 bases lying between them. Per germline, CDR1 DFQATT and CDR2 SNEGSKA (reference sequence). The CDR3 is made up of 14 amino acids. CDR3 in amino acids: CSASSGLGLGEQYF. CDR3 nucleotide sequence: TGCAGTGCTAGTTCGGGGCTGGGGTTGGGGGAGCAGTACTTC.

The chain employs TRBV6-1 and TRBJ2-5; the match to TRBD2 covers 10 bases. J lost 0 bases, V lost 4 bases, and 2 bases had no gene match. The germline V gene encodes CDR1 MNHNS and CDR2 SASEGT. The CDR3 totals 15 residues. DNA of the CDR3: TGTGCCAGCAGTGGCAGCGGGAGGGACCAAGAGACCCAGTACTTC. Amino acids: CASSGSGRDQETQYF.

The chain has TRBV5-1 and TRBJ1-2; tentatively, D is TRBD1 (5 bases). This CDR3 contains 13 residues. V lost 4 bases and J 8 bases, leaving 15 bases between the germline ends. The germline CDR1 and CDR2 sequences are SGHRS and YFSETQ. The CDR3 sequence is CASSIGTIYGYTF. CDR3 nucleotides: TGCGCCAGCAGCATAGGGACTATATACGGCTACACCTTC. Full variable domain (rest looked up from reference TRBV5-1 and TRBJ1-2): KAGVTQTPRYLIKTRGQQVTLSCSPISGHRSVSWYQQTPGQGLQFLFEYFSETQRNKGNFPGRFSGRQFSNSRSEMNVSTLELGDSALYLCASSIGTIYGYTFGSGTRLTVV.

In its sample, this clonotype was seen many times. The V and J genes are TRBV6-6 and TRBJ2-5, with D possibly being TRBD1 (6 bases). Germline V lookup: CDR1 MNHNY, CDR2 SVGAGI (reference sequence). Deletions cut 5 bases from V and 1 base from J, with 11 bases between. This CDR3 comprises 14 residues. The CDR3 here is CASSIGGIQETQYF. The DNA of the CDR3 is TGTGCCAGCAGTATAGGGGGTATCCAAGAGACCCAGTACTTC.

The chain combines TRBV5-1 with TRBJ2-3; unclear D gene. V lost 3 bases to trimming and J lost 0 bases, with 8 bases between them. Per germline, CDR1 SGHRS and CDR2 YFSETQ. The CDR3 consists of 14 residues. The CDR3 protein is CASSSQYSTDTQYF. The CDR3 DNA reads as TGCGCCAGCAGCTCGCAGTACAGCACAGATACGCAGTATTTT.

This clonotype was counted many times. The chain combines TRBV28 with TRBJ2-7; D not resolved. Trimming shortened V by 0 bases and J by 1 base, and 7 bases separated the two germline ends. Germline V gene lookup returns CDR1 MDHEN and CDR2 SYDVKM. The CDR3 extends over 14 amino acids. CDR3 in DNA: TGTGCCAGCAGTTTATGGGGTTTTTCCTACGAGCAGTACTTC. Translating gives CASSLWGFSYEQYF.

This clonotype was observed once. Given a much more abundant clone one base away, this may be a read error. The CDR3 region has the DNA TGTGGCATCACTTGGGCCCCGTCTAACGAGCAGTACTTC. This encodes CGITWAPSNEQYF. The V and J genes are TRBV10-3 and TRBJ2-5; D gene ambiguous. Gene TRBJ2-7 matches the end of the DNA better, so the J call may be wrong. The CDR3 is 13 residues long. Looked up from germline, CDR1 is ENHRY and CDR2 is SYGVKD.

This clonotype occurred a few times. The chain couples TRBV4-3 to TRBJ1-1; TRBD1 agrees at 12 bases. V shed 6 bases, J shed 4 bases, and the junction held 9 bases outside the gene matches. CDR1 LGHNA and CDR2 YSLEER come from the germline V gene. The CDR3 has 16 residues. CDR3 loop: CASRVRDRGLGTEAFF. Here the CDR3 DNA reads TGCGCCAGCAGGGTCCGGGACAGGGGGCTTGGCACTGAAGCTTTCTTT.

V usage is TRBV3-1 and J usage is TRBJ2-4, with 14 bases aligning to TRBD2. The assigned J gene may be wrong: the sequence end matches TRBJ2-7 better. Looked up from germline, CDR1 is LGHDT and CDR2 is YNNKEL (reference sequence). This CDR3 has 18 amino acids. Written as DNA, the CDR3 is TGTGCCAGCAGCCGCTATGGGGGACTAGCGGGAGTTTCCGACGAGCAGTACTTC. Translating gives CASSRYGGLAGVSDEQYF.

V is TRBV5-1 and J is TRBJ2-5; D is unclear. V dropped 0 bases and J dropped 0 bases, with 12 bases sitting between them. Germline assignment: CDR1 SGHRS and CDR2 YFSETQ. The CDR3 is 16 amino acids. The CDR3 spells CASSLEGRKYQETQYF. The CDR3 DNA is TGCGCCAGCAGCTTGGAGGGCAGAAAGTACCAAGAGACCCAGTACTTC.

In its sample, this clonotype was seen many times. The rearrangement links TRBV5-5 to TRBJ2-4; 8 positions agree with TRBD1. This CDR3 contains 15 residues. CDR1 and CDR2 from the germline V gene are SGHKS and YYEKEE (reference sequence). Trimming at V came to 7 bases and at J to 7 bases, leaving 13 bases not matched to a gene. The CDR3 DNA sequence: TGTGCCAGCCAGCTCTCTCTTCAGGGGGCGAACATTCAGTACTTC. Its translation is CASQLSLQGANIQYF.

The V call is TRBV15, the J call TRBJ1-2; D perhaps matches TRBD1 (5 bases). This CDR3 spans 14 amino acids. From germline, CDR1 is LNHNV and CDR2 YYDKDF (reference sequence). Trimming left V 1 base short and J 2 bases short, with 8 bases between. The CDR3 bases are TGTGCCACCAGCAGAGGGGGGTTGAACTATGGCTACACCTTC. Translation: CATSRGGLNYGYTF. Combining the CDR3 with reference TRBV15 and TRBJ1-2 gives the whole variable domain DAMVIQNPRYQVTQFGKPVTLSCSQTLNHNVMYWYQQKSSQAPKLLFHYYDKDFNNEADTPDNFQSRRPNTSFCFLDIRSPGLGDTAMYLCATSRGGLNYGYTFGSGTRLTVV.

In its sample, this clonotype was seen a few times. The gene calls are TRBV21-1 and TRBJ2-7; the table assigns TRBD1, which was not confirmed against the DNA. TRBV21-1 is a pseudogene segment. There are 14 residues in the CDR3. The CDR3 DNA sequence: TGTGCCAGCAGCAAAGAGGCGCAGGTCTACGAGCAGTACTTC. This encodes CASSKEAQVYEQYF.